This entry features one T cell receptor beta chain sequence. Its antigen target is currently unknown. Within one base of it there is no much larger clone, and no base qualities were kept. The junction carries 14 bases between V and J, which are trimmed by 7 bases and 5 bases respectively. The CDR3 measures 14 amino acids from cysteine to phenylalanine. Solely the CDR3 DNA is kept, with 42 bases framed from the first base. CDR1 and CDR2 were assigned from the germline V gene (reference sequence) as LNHDA and SQIVND. This entry comes from a study of cytomegalovirus exposure and HLA in healthy donors (TCRdb year 2017). Notes on the research overall: An earlier analysis of a few hundred of the donors reported 276 Gb of sequence data and roughly 120 million unique TCR beta sequences obtained from around 180 million T cells. Among about 390 genotyped donors of the cohort, an average of about 240,000 unique TCR beta nucleotide sequences were sequenced per donor, about a sixth of them non-productive. HLA typing included class I and class II loci at four-digit resolution. A later analysis re-analyzed previously published TCR beta repertoires from 650 to 800 donors and added high-resolution HLA genotyping to study TCR occurrence patterns. An earlier analysis of several hundred of the donors applied high-throughput TCR beta sequencing to assess whether each TCR beta V gene segment acted as functional or pseudogenic. Roughly five DR-DQ haplotypes were treated as single units for association and clustering because of strong linkage in the cohort. The number of typed donors differed by locus: roughly 629-630 for A, B, C, DRB1 and DQB1; 500 to 550 for DQA1; 606 for DPA1; and about 470 for DPB1. The study profiled the T cell repertoires of hundreds of subjects by immunosequencing and related them to cytomegalovirus serostatus. A later genetic analysis took genome-wide SNP genotypes for 398 of the 666 donors and used that subset as a discovery cohort. Rather than using new phenotypic data, the later analysis identified candidate immune exposures from TCR beta sequences and from how often those sequences occurred across donors. An early release covering 550 to 650 HLA-typed donors comprised about 300 gigabases of sequencing data and around 86 million unique TCR sequences. The study combined high-throughput TCR immunosequencing, statistical association of individual TCRs with disease status, and machine learning to predict cytomegalovirus infection status. Alongside the repertoire data, information on donor age, sex, ethnicity and CMV serostatus was compiled. Along with the roughly 670-subject first cohort, a separate validation cohort of over a hundred different subjects was used. All discovery cohort repertoires had been generated on a single sequencing platform. Among the roughly 400 genotyped donors, more than 70% belonged to the genetic ancestry cluster associated with self-reported Caucasian donors. The study aimed to test whether cataloging public T cell receptors could reveal signatures of past pathogen exposure. The investigation overall reported the following: Because HLA typing was missing for some donors at each locus, association tests included only the typed subset. In vitro tests confirmed that a few of the cytomegalovirus-associated TCR beta chains recognize cytomegalovirus antigens. It was suggested by the authors that the approach could potentially be generalized to other disease states and immunological phenotypes. In a later analysis, HLA-associated TCR beta chains were found to be more clonally expanded and to have lower generation probabilities than equally common non-associated chains. Across donors, most TCR sequences were observed very rarely, whereas some public TCRs were present in many individuals. A later analysis reported that several top co-occurrence clusters appeared linked to parvovirus B19, influenza, CMV and Epstein-Barr virus. A later analysis found that most CMV-associated TCR beta chains appeared HLA-restricted, with HLA associations seemingly driven largely by CMV exposure. The 87-base-pair reads could not distinguish some IMGT-functional V segments, including TRBV6-2 and TRBV6-3, so those segments were excluded. For the cohort, immune exposure information was limited to CMV serostatus. In a later analysis, over 15,000 TCR beta sequences were associated with specific HLA alleles at a false discovery rate of 0.05. A cluster of highly shared sequence variants was judged likely to be a technical artifact of the sequencing pipeline. Sequencing depth was assumed to be roughly uniform across donors in the presence/absence analyses, though that assumption may not hold. An earlier analysis of approximately 590 of the donors showed that most TCR beta V segments appeared in productive rearrangements either about 87% or about 30% of the time, which broadly matched IMGT annotations. An association between a missense DCLRE1C variant and V-gene and J-gene trimming of TCR beta chains was found in a later genetic analysis and replicated in an independent cohort. Correlated functional status among segregating V segments might be attributable to linkage disequilibrium, but an unknown experimental factor could not be ruled out. In the study, around 150 TCR beta chains were listed as associated with cytomegalovirus. Assigning TCR associations to individual alleles was difficult when HLA alleles, especially DR and DQ, strongly co-occurred. The classifier was reported to diagnose cytomegalovirus status with high specificity and sensitivity in both the original cohort and the validation cohort. A later genetic analysis reported fewer N-insertions in productive TCRs among donors in an Asian-associated ancestry cluster than the approximately 670-donor mean. This cohort had only TCR beta chains sequenced, and the lack of alpha or paired-chain data limited which features could be detected. According to a later analysis, TCR association rates differed among HLA loci, with DRB1 alleles showing the most associated TCRs and HLA-C alleles showing the fewest. The earlier analysis of a few hundred of the donors excluded approximately 15 rarely observed V segments, including chromosome 9 orphons, because counts were too low. A further reported finding was that TCR beta sequences accurately predicted the HLA-A and HLA-B alleles for most subjects in the first cohort.

In total, approximately 700 healthy bone marrow donors made up the cohort. Cohort members were all nominally healthy when sampled, although unrecorded immune exposures were likely present. The donor tested CMV seronegative and was one of the 352 seronegative cohort members. Every donor gave a peripheral blood sample, and the peripheral blood mononuclear cells from that sample were used for TCR beta sequencing. The Qiagen DNeasy Blood Extraction Kit was used to extract genomic DNA from the blood cell samples. Library creation used the immunoSEQ multiplex PCR assay. For the multiplex PCR, a mixture combining 60 forward primers for TCR Vbeta segments and 13 reverse primers for TCR Jbeta segments was used. A multiplex PCR assay on genomic DNA amplified the CDR3 region of rearranged TCR beta genes. The Illumina HiSeq System was used to sequence the amplified TCR beta libraries as 87-base-pair reads. Turning to the authors' computational methods: In a later analysis, tens of millions of unique TCR beta chains were counted across the 650 to 700 repertoires, and about 10 million of these chains were shared by at least two donors. A nearest-neighbor algorithm error-corrected the raw reads and collapsed the reads into unique sequences, merging closely related sequences to remove PCR and sequencing errors. To assign V, D and J gene segments, CDR3 sequences were aligned to IMGT reference sequences. For a sequence to be retained, a match of at least six nucleotides to both a V gene segment and a J gene segment was required. A rearrangement counted as productive if the CDR3 had no stop codons and remained in frame with V and J, and every other rearrangement counted as non-productive. Following IMGT convention, CDR3 was defined as the stretch from the second conserved V-encoded cysteine to the conserved J-encoded phenylalanine. The earlier analysis of about 570 of the donors excluded any sequence lacking an unambiguous match to a single V gene segment. An earlier analysis of several hundred of the donors classified V segments as functional when productive rearrangements were above 56.7% and as segregating when the standard deviation between donors was above 5%. To diagnose cytomegalovirus status from the catalog of TCR beta chain sequences, a statistical classification framework was built. V and J gene assignment, in a later analysis, came from comparing TCR nucleotide sequences with IMGT/GENE-DB human TR gene sequences. Using the TCRdist pipeline, a later analysis assigned CDR3 sequences along with most-parsimonious VDJ recombination scenarios. In a later analysis, each TCR beta chain was defined by its CDR3 amino acid sequence together with its V-gene family, and reads without a unique V-gene family were excluded. To address suspected cross-contamination and a sequencing artifact, a later analysis removed around 590 highly shared, low-generation-probability nucleotide sequences. For each public chain, a later analysis derived a clonal expansion index from normalized ranks of inferred template counts within each repertoire. In a later analysis, generation probabilities were computed using a VDJ recombination model fitted to out-of-frame rearrangements, and the results were checked against IGoR. In a later analysis, hypergeometric tests were used to score TCR-TCR, TCR-HLA and TCR-CMV co-occurrence, with a repertoire-size bias correction applied to TCR pairs. To estimate false discovery rates, a later analysis permuted the HLA or CMV assignments 20 times. In a later analysis, co-occurring TCRs were grouped using DBSCAN, and TCRdist sequence similarity was added for clustering within HLA-allele-positive subsets. Repertoires with fewer than 30,000 or more than 120,000 public chains were left out of co-occurrence clustering, as were four to six repertoires with anomalous nucleotide sharing. In its TCRdb copy, this immuneACCESS table keeps in-frame sequences only and misses some clones. Where compared with another copy, unresolved V genes explain less than half of these, and the others have no known cause. For V, J and clone size, that table is used; D and trimming come from the DNA. The sample yields more than 200,000 clones; roughly 79% were counted once. Roughly 1.9% of the sample is taken by the ten largest.

This receptor was obtained from a man younger than 30 in good health and CMV-seronegative. The sequenced sample consisted of PBMCs. This sequence uses TRBV19 and TRBJ2-2; the D gene cannot be named for sure. The DNA sequence reads TGTGCCAGTAACCCTGGCAGGCAGACCGGGGAGCTGTTTTTT. This encodes CASNPGRQTGELFF. Beyond the CDR3, the reference TRBV19 and TRBJ2-2 genes provide the residues; the full variable domain reads: DGGITQSPKYLFRKEGQNVTLSCEQNLNHDAMYWYRQDPGQGLRLIYYSQIVNDFQKGDIAEGYSVSREKKESFPLTVTSAQKNPTAFYLCASNPGRQTGELFFGEGSRLTVL.